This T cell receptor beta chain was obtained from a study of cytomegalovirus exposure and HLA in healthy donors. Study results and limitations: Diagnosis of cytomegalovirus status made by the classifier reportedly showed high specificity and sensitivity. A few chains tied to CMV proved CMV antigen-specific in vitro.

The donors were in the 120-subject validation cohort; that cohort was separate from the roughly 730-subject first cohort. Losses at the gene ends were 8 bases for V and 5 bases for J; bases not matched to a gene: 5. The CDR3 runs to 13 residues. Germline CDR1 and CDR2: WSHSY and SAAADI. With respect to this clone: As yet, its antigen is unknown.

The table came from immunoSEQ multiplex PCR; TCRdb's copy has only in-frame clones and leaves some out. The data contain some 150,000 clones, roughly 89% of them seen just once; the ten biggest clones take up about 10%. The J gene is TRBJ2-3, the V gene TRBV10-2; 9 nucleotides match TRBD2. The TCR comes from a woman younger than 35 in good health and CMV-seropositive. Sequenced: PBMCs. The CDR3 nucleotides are TGCGCCAGCCTTAGCGGGGGAATAGATACGCAGTATTTT. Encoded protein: CASLSGGIDTQYF.